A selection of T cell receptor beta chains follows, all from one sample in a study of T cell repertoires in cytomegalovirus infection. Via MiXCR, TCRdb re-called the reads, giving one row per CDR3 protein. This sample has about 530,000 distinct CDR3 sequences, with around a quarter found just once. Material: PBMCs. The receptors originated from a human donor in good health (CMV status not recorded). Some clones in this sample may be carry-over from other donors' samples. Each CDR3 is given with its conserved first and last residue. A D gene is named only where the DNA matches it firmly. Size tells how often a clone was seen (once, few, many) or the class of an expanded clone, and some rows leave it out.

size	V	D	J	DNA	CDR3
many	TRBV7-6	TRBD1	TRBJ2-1	TGTGCCAGCAGTTACCAGGGGTCGGGGACAGGGCACAATGAGCAGTTCTTC	CASSYQGSGTGHNEQFF
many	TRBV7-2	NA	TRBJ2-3	TGTGCCAGCAGCTTGGGATCCATTGCCACAGATACGCAGTATTTT	CASSLGSIATDTQYF
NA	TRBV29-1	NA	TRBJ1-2	TGCAGCGTTGTTCAGGGGCACTATGGCTACACCTTC	CSVVQGHYGYTF
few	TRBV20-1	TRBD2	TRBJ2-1	TGCAGTGCTAGTAGGACTAGCGGGAGTTATGCAAATGAGCAGTTCTTC	CSASRTSGSYANEQFF
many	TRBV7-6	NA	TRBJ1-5	TGTGCCAGCAGCTTAGACAGCCCGTGGTTGGCGGACCAGCCCCAGCATTTT	CASSLDSPWLADQPQHF
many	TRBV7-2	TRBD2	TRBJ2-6	TGTGCCAGCAGTCGGGCGGCGGGGGGTGGCTCTGGGGCCAACGTCCTGACTTTC	CASSRAAGGGSGANVLTF
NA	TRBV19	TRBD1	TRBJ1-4	TGTGCCAGTAGTATTCTCAGGGGGGATGAAAAACTGTTTTTT	CASSILRGDEKLFF
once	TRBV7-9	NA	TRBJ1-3	TGTGCCAGCAGCACTCGGAACGACGGCATCTCTGGAAACACCATATATTTT	CASSTRNDGISGNTIYF
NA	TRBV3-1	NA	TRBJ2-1	TGTGCCAGCAGCCAAGATGAAGGACTTAGGATCTTC	CASSQDEGLRIF
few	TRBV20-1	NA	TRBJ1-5	TGCAGTGCTGAGGGGACGGAGAGGAATCAGCCCCAGCATTTT	CSAEGTERNQPQHF
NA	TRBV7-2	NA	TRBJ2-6	TGTGCCAGCAGCTTATCCCCAGGGCGAACTGGGGCCAACGTCCTGACTTTC	CASSLSPGRTGANVLTF
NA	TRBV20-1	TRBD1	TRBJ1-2	TGCAGGGGACAGACAGGGGGATATGGCTACACCTTC	CRGQTGGYGYTF
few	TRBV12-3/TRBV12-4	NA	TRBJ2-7	TGTGCCAGCAGTGGCGCAGGGGTACTTTCCTACGAGCAGTACTTC	CASSGAGVLSYEQYF
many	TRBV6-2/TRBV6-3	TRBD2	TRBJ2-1	TGTGCCGCCGAGCGGGAGGTTACGAATGAGCAGTTCTTC	CAAEREVTNEQFF
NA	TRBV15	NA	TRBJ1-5	TGTGCCACCAGCCGTGGACAGAATAGCAATCAGCCCCAGCATTTT	CATSRGQNSNQPQHF
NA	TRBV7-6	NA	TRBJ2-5	TGTGCCAGCAGACAGGGCCAAGAGACCCAGTACTTC	CASRQGQETQYF
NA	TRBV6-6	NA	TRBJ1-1	TGTGCCAGCAGTTATCTCATTTCGGGGGCGACTGAAGCTTTCTTT	CASSYLISGATEAFF
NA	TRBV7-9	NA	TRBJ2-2	TGTGCCAGCAGCTTATTTCAGAACACCGGGGAGCTGTTTTTT	CASSLFQNTGELFF
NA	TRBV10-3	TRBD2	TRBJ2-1	TGTGCCATCAGCGCCGGGACTAGCGGATACAATGAGCAGTTCTTC	CAISAGTSGYNEQFF
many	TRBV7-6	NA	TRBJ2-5	TGTGCCAGCCGTCAGGGAATTAATAGTGAAGGGACCCAGTACTTC	CASRQGINSEGTQYF
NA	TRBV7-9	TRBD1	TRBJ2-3	TGTGCCAGCAGCGGTAGGACAGGGGATGTCACAGATACGCAGTATTTT	CASSGRTGDVTDTQYF
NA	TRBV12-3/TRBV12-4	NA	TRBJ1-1	TGTGCCAGCAGGCCAGCCGGGGGGGTTGTCACTGAAGCTTTCTTT	CASRPAGGVVTEAFF
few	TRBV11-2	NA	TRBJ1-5	TGTGCCAGCAGCTTAGAAGGGGGAACCTCAAATGGTCAGCCCCAGCATTTT	CASSLEGGTSNGQPQHF
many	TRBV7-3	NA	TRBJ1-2	TGTGCCAGCAGCTTAGGGGGAGGAAGCGGCTACACCTTC	CASSLGGGSGYTF